The sequence of this T cell receptor beta chain was determined in a study of cytomegalovirus exposure and HLA in healthy donors. Overall study: A prior analysis found more than 90 million unique TCR beta sequences from around 180 million T cells.

The primer mix had 60 Vbeta and 13 Jbeta primers. Libraries were prepared by immunoSEQ multiplex PCR; TCRdb keeps only in-frame clonotypes and omits some of them. The table has under 200,000 clones, roughly 80% seen once. Points from the study as a whole: It was reportedly the case that the classifier diagnosed cytomegalovirus status with high specificity and sensitivity.

Germline assignment: CDR1 KGHSH and CDR2 LQKENI. Trimming shortened V by 4 bases and J by 4 bases, and 13 bases separated the two germline ends. CDR3 length: 14 residues. As concerns this clone: Its antigen remains unidentified.

V and J are TRBV18 and TRBJ2-5, with a weak D call TRBD1 (6 bases). The clonotype comes from a human donor in good health. Input material: PBMCs. The CDR3 DNA reads as TGTGCCAGCTCACAACAGGGATTTGGAGAGACCCAGTACTTC. This sequence encodes CASSQQGFGETQYF.